This T cell receptor beta chain appears in the sequencing data of a study of blood T cell repertoires in COVID-19. Sequenced by immunoSEQ multiplex PCR; TCRdb stores in-frame clones only, minus some. The sample lists about 220,000 clones; around 81% were seen once. Trimming left V 1 base short and J 6 bases short, with 5 bases between. Germline V CDR1 and CDR2: SNHLY, FYNNEI. This CDR3 contains 12 residues. This clonotype originated in a woman in her 30s who had recovered from COVID-19. The rearrangement links TRBV2 to TRBJ2-3; no reliable D call. The sample was peripheral blood. CDR3 sequence: CASSEDYDTQYF. The CDR3 region has the DNA TGTGCCAGCAGTGAAGACTACGATACGCAGTATTTT.